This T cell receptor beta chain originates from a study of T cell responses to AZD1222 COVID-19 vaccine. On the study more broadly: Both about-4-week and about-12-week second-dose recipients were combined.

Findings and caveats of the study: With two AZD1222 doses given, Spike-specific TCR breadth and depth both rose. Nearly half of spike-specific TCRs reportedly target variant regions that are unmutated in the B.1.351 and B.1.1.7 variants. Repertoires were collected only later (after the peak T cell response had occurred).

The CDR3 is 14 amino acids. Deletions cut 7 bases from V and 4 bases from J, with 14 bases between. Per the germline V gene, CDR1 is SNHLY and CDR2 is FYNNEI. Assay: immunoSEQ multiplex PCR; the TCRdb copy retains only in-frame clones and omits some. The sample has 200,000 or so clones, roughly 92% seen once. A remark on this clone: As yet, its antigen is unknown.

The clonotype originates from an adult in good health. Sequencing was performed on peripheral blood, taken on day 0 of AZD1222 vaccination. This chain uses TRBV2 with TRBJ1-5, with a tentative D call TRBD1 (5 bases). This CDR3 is CASTKGQLNQPQHF. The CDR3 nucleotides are TGTGCCAGCACCAAAGGACAACTTAATCAGCCCCAGCATTTT.